Described below is a single TCR beta chain sequence and its context. The antigen is undetermined. These data come from a study of OX40 agonist ivuxolimab in advanced cancers. Overall study findings and caveats: Among T cells, CD8+ cells averaged more expanded clones than CD4+ cells. Dosing at 0.1 to 3.0 mg/kg was accompanied by clonal expansion of CD4+ and CD8+ blood T cells by week 6.

Profiling relied on immunoSEQ multiplex PCR, and the TCRdb table lists in-frame clones only, not all of them. The sample lists 77,000 or so clones, around four fifths seen once, with about 5.4% in the top ten. The specimen was CD4+ or CD8+ T cells sorted from blood, collected in a trial of the OX40 agonist ivuxolimab. The TCR originated in an adult with an advanced solid tumor such as melanoma, head and neck, liver or kidney cancer.

DNA for the CDR3: TGTGCCAGCAGCTTGGTGGCTAGCGGGAGTGATACGCAGTATTTT. Translated: CASSLVASGSDTQYF. The chain carries TRBV5-6 and TRBJ2-3; TRBD2 agrees at 10 bases. The CDR3 has 15 amino acids. CDR1 and CDR2 from the germline V gene are SGHDT and YYEEEE. V dropped 0 bases and J dropped 6; count of bases not matched to a gene: 4.